This entry lists 24 T cell receptor beta chains sequenced from one sample in a study of radiotherapy plus CTLA-4 blockade in lung cancer. TCRdb's table, derived via immunoSEQ multiplex PCR, lists solely in-frame clones and lacks some. The sample includes roughly 80,000 clones, roughly 80% of them seen just once. The specimen comprised peripheral blood, sampled from a patient treated with radiotherapy plus ipilimumab. The receptors stem from a human donor with non-small cell lung cancer whose response to radiotherapy plus ipilimumab could not be evaluated.

This clone was seen a handful of times. The chain is built from TRBV6-1 and TRBJ2-3, with TRBD2 identical over 11 bases. This CDR3 has 16 residues. The V segment lost 0 bases and the J segment 4 bases; nucleotides outside the gene matches: 3. The germline V gene encodes CDR1 MNHNS and CDR2 SASEGT. CDR3 sequence: CASSEAPSGGPDTQYF. The CDR3, as DNA: TGTGCCAGCAGTGAAGCTCCTAGCGGGGGGCCAGATACGCAGTATTTT.

This clone was picked up a small number of times. The chain links TRBV7-9 to TRBJ2-7; the match to TRBD2 covers 7 bases. After removal of 8 bases from V and 2 bases from J, the junction contained 9 bases not matched to a gene. This CDR3 has 14 amino acids. Germline lookup yields CDR1 SEHNR and CDR2 FQNEAQ (reference sequence). The CDR3 protein is CASGGDYRTYEQYF. In DNA, the CDR3 is TGTGCCAGCGGGGGGGACTATCGGACCTACGAGCAGTACTTC.

This chain joins TRBV6-1 and TRBJ1-2, with a possible D match to TRBD1 (5 bases). V was pared by 4 bases and J by 2 bases, with 5 bases between. Germline CDR1 reads MNHNS; CDR2 reads SASEGT. The CDR3 extends over 12 amino acids. DNA of the CDR3: TGTGCCAGCAGTGGACAGAACTATGGCTACACCTTC. This codes for CASSGQNYGYTF.

The chain recombines TRBV4-1 with TRBJ1-1; no definite D call. V was clipped by 4 bases and J by 0 bases, with 15 bases between them. The CDR3 is 16 amino acids. Germline V gene lookup returns CDR1 MGHRA and CDR2 YSYEKL. Here the CDR3 DNA reads TGCGCCAGCAGCCCTATCGGACGGGAGGTGAACACTGAAGCTTTCTTT. Encoded protein: CASSPIGREVNTEAFF.

The rearrangement joins TRBV9 to TRBJ2-1; no definite D call. Germline V CDR1 and CDR2: SGDLS, YYNGEE. The length of the CDR3 is 12 residues. V dropped 2 bases and J dropped 5 bases, with 5 bases sitting between them. CDR3 in amino acids: CASSVTHNEQFF. CDR3 DNA: TGTGCCAGCAGCGTCACACACAATGAGCAGTTCTTC.

This clone has only a few counts. The rearrangement joins TRBV2 to TRBJ1-3; 7 bases agree with TRBD1. The CDR3 loop spans 13 amino acids. Germline lookup yields CDR1 SNHLY and CDR2 FYNNEI. The V segment lost 9 bases and the J segment 3 bases; nucleotides outside the gene matches: 5. CDR3 region: CARQGSVGNTIYF. Here the CDR3 DNA reads TGTGCCAGACAGGGGTCTGTTGGAAACACCATATATTTT.

The J gene is TRBJ2-3, the V gene TRBV30; 9 positions match TRBD1. This CDR3 is built from 16 residues. V dropped 0 bases and J dropped 0; count of bases not matched to a gene: 4. Germline lookup yields CDR1 GTSNPN and CDR2 SVGIG (reference sequence). In nucleotides, the CDR3 is TGTGCCTGGAGTGTAGGACAGGGGATTAGCACAGATACGCAGTATTTT. Translating gives CAWSVGQGISTDTQYF.

The rearrangement joins TRBV29-1 to TRBJ2-7, with D possibly matching TRBD2 (6 bases). This CDR3 comprises 13 residues. Germline V CDR1 and CDR2: SQVTM, ANQGSEA. The V gene lost 2 bases and the J gene lost 3 bases, with 11 bases spanning the gap. The CDR3 DNA is TGCAGCGTTGAACTCAGCGGGTACTACGAGCAGTACTTC. Encoded protein: CSVELSGYYEQYF.

The chain uses TRBV7-9 and TRBJ2-7; 9 positions match TRBD2. The ends lost 0 bases at V and 7 bases at J; junction bases unmatched: 13. CDR3 length equals 17 residues. Germline values: CDR1 SEHNR, CDR2 FQNEAQ (reference sequence). The CDR3 DNA sequence: TGTGCCAGCAGCTTAGCGGGTCTAGCGGGACGAGCGGGGGAGCAGTACTTC. This encodes CASSLAGLAGRAGEQYF.

The chain employs TRBV6-6 and TRBJ1-5; D is uncertain. The CDR3 sequence is 15 residues long. Trimming pared 0 bases from V and 4 bases from J, leaving 10 bases between. In germline, CDR1 is MNHNY, CDR2 SVGAGI (reference sequence). Written as DNA, the CDR3 is TGTGCCAGCAGTTACTCGGTAGGCGGGAATCAGCCCCAGCATTTT. Amino acids: CASSYSVGGNQPQHF.

This CDR3 is CASIRLNEQFF. The CDR3 DNA reads as TGTGCCAGCATCAGGCTCAATGAGCAGTTCTTC. This sequence joins TRBV6-1 and TRBJ2-1; no clear D gene. Germline V gene sequence: CDR1 MNHNS, CDR2 SASEGT. The CDR3 spans 11 residues. Trimming pared 7 bases from V and 6 bases from J, leaving 7 bases between.

The rearrangement uses TRBV7-2 and TRBJ2-7, with 7 bases that match TRBD1. CDR1 is SGHTA and CDR2 is FQGNSA in the germline V gene. Trimming at V came to 7 bases and at J to 4 bases, leaving 13 bases not matched to a gene. CDR3 length: 15 amino acids. CDR3 residues: CASNSPGQSPYEQYF. The CDR3 region has the DNA TGTGCCAGCAACTCCCCGGGACAGTCACCTTACGAGCAGTACTTC.

The rearrangement joins TRBV9 to TRBJ2-1; TRBD2 matches 10 bases. Germline V CDR1 and CDR2: SGDLS, YYNGEE. Trimming took 0 bases from V and 8 from J; bases not matched to a gene: 5. This CDR3 comprises 15 residues. CDR3 sequence (DNA): TGTGCCAGCAGCGTAGGGAGCGGGAGGGCGGATGAGCAGTTCTTC. As protein: CASSVGSGRADEQFF. Full variable domain (rest looked up from reference TRBV9 and TRBJ2-1): DSGVTQTPKHLITATGQRVTLRCSPRSGDLSVYWYQQSLDQGLQFLIQYYNGEERAKGNILERFSAQQFPDLHSELNLSSLELGDSALYFCASSVGSGRADEQFFGPGTRLTVL.

In its sample, this clone was seen many times. J is TRBJ2-1 and V is TRBV4-1, with 8 bases lining up with TRBD2. Trimming cost V 3 bases and J 0 bases; bases outside gene matches: 4. Germline V gene sequence: CDR1 MGHRA, CDR2 YSYEKL. CDR3 length: 16 amino acids. In DNA form, the CDR3 reads TGCGCCAGCAGCCAGGTACTAGCGGACTCCTACAATGAGCAGTTCTTC. Translated, it gives CASSQVLADSYNEQFF.

This clone was seen more than once but under ten times. The rearrangement uses TRBV19 and TRBJ1-1, with 7 bases lining up with TRBD1. The CDR3 runs 16 residues. J was trimmed by 1 base and V by 4 bases; bases with no gene match: 9. Per germline, CDR1 LNHDA and CDR2 SQIVND (reference sequence). CDR3 protein: CASSNIFRTGNTEAFF. DNA of the CDR3: TGTGCCAGTAGTAATATCTTCAGGACAGGGAACACTGAAGCTTTCTTT.

The rearrangement uses TRBV6-5 and TRBJ2-5; D is uncertain. Trimming cost V 6 bases and J 1 base, with 6 bases left between them. This CDR3 is built from 12 residues. Germline CDR1 and CDR2: MNHEY and SVGAGI. The chain's CDR3 is CASSESQETQYF. Written as DNA, the CDR3 is TGTGCCAGCAGCGAGAGCCAAGAGACCCAGTACTTC.

The CDR3 DNA reads TGTGCCAGCAGCTTAACAGGTGGCTCTGGGGCCAACGTCCTGACTTTC. Protein product: CASSLTGGSGANVLTF. The rearrangement joins TRBV7-2 to TRBJ2-6, with D possibly TRBD1 on 5 matching bases. The CDR3 contains 16 residues. Germline CDR1 reads SGHTA; CDR2 reads FQGNSA. V gave up 2 bases and J gave up 0 bases, with 8 bases separating them.

The rearrangement joins TRBV28 to TRBJ2-3; TRBD1 aligns across 10 bases. Germline V gene sequence: CDR1 MDHEN, CDR2 SYDVKM. This CDR3 contains 15 residues. The trim removed 3 bases at V and 2 bases at J, leaving 2 bases unmatched. This CDR3 is CASSLGTGDTDTQYF. CDR3 bases: TGTGCCAGCAGTTTGGGGACAGGGGACACAGATACGCAGTATTTT.

The V and J genes are TRBV10-3 and TRBJ2-2; 7 nucleotides match TRBD1. V lost 0 bases to trimming and J lost 6 bases; unmatched junction nucleotides: 13. CDR3 length: 18 residues. CDR1 and CDR2 (germline): ENHRY, SYGVKD. CDR3 coding DNA: TGTGCCATCAGTGAGTCTCCCCCTACAGGGGCGAGGTCCGGGGAGCTGTTTTTT. Translating gives CAISESPPTGARSGELFF.

This rearrangement joins TRBV6-4 to TRBJ2-5, with 8 bases lining up with TRBD2. CDR1 is MRHNA, CDR2 SNTAGT, per germline. The CDR3 consists of 16 residues. The trim removed 4 bases at V and 5 bases at J, leaving 12 bases unmatched. The CDR3 DNA sequence: TGTGCCAGCAGTGGCCCCTTCGGACTAGCTCCTGAGACCCAGTACTTC. This encodes CASSGPFGLAPETQYF.

This clone was picked up one time. The chain combines TRBV5-1 with TRBJ2-7; a possible D gene is TRBD2 (7 bases). Deletions cut 4 bases from V and 6 bases from J, with 17 bases between. The germline CDR1 and CDR2 sequences are SGHRS and YFSETQ. The CDR3 loop spans 14 amino acids. The CDR3 is CASSPEGGRIEQYF. The CDR3 bases are TGCGCCAGCAGCCCCGAGGGGGGGCGTATCGAGCAGTACTTC.

This clone was seen only a few times. The J gene is TRBJ1-1, the V gene TRBV7-2; D is unresolved. The length of the CDR3 is 11 residues. Germline V CDR1 and CDR2: SGHTA, FQGNSA. Trimming cost V 5 bases and J 11 bases, with 12 bases left between them. The CDR3 reads CASSRGGAAFF. As DNA, the CDR3 is TGTGCCAGCAGCCGCGGCGGTGCGGCTTTCTTT.

This clone has a handful of counts. The V gene is TRBV19, the J gene TRBJ1-1; possibly TRBD1 for D (6 bases). CDR3 size: 15 residues. The V end lost 6 bases, the J end lost 3 bases, and 17 bases lay between the germline ends. CDR1 and CDR2 (germline): LNHDA, SQIVND (reference sequence). The CDR3 region has the DNA TGTGCCAGTAGCCGAAAACAGGGCGTGGACACTGAAGCTTTCTTT. It specifies CASSRKQGVDTEAFF.

The chain has TRBV4-1 and TRBJ2-2, with D perhaps matching TRBD2 (6 bases). This CDR3 is 15 amino acids long. The V gene lost 1 base and the J gene lost 6 bases, with 12 bases spanning the gap. Germline CDR1 MGHRA, CDR2 YSYEKL. CDR3: CASSQGLGLSGELFF. CDR3 DNA: TGCGCCAGCAGCCAAGGACTAGGTCTTTCCGGGGAGCTGTTTTTT.